The clone carrying this T cell receptor (beta chain) was detected only a few times. TCRdb redid the calling of the RT-PCR reads with MiXCR, one entry per CDR3 protein. The sample shows about 960,000 distinct CDR3 sequences, approximately 19% of them seen only once. The data belong to a study of patients and donors after allogeneic stem cell transplantation. Losses at the gene ends were 0 bases for V and 5 bases for J; bases not matched to a gene: 9. This CDR3 is built from 16 residues. Germline loops: CDR1 SGHRS, CDR2 YFSETQ. This TCR came from a human donor who was either an allogeneic HSCT recipient or a stem cell or donor lymphocyte infusion donor (not recorded which). It is not recorded whose cells these are; they may come from a transplant donor. Sequenced material: blood, either unsorted or a sorted T cell fraction (not recorded which). The chain combines TRBV5-1 with TRBJ2-5; TRBD1 aligns across 8 bases. The CDR3 region is CASSLAAGQVSETQYF. The CDR3 region has the DNA TGCGCCAGCAGCTTGGCTGCGGGACAGGTGTCGGAGACCCAGTACTTC. Drawing the rest from reference TRBV5-1 and TRBJ2-5, the complete variable domain is KAGVTQTPRYLIKTRGQQVTLSCSPISGHRSVSWYQQTPGQGLQFLFEYFSETQRNKGNFPGRFSGRQFSNSRSEMNVSTLELGDSALYLCASSLAAGQVSETQYFGPGTRLLVL.